A single T cell receptor beta chain is shown here with its context. The data belong to a study of cytomegalovirus exposure and HLA in healthy donors. 60 Vbeta and 13 Jbeta primers were used in PCR. In the original analysis: A follow-up analysis tallied tens of millions of unique TCR beta chains, roughly 11 million shared. Here immunoSEQ multiplex PCR was the method, and the copy in TCRdb shows in-frame clones only, minus some. From that table come the V and J calls and clone size; the DNA was used to work out D and trimming. In total, the table holds approximately 110,000 clones. Germline V gives CDR1 MDHEN, CDR2 SYDVKM. This CDR3 has 15 amino acids. The V and J ends lost 2 bases and 7 bases, in that order; junction bases with no gene match: 6.

Sequenced material: PBMCs. This sequence was found in a man aged 40-49 years in good health and CMV-seronegative. V and J are TRBV28 and TRBJ2-1; TRBD2 matches at 9 bases. DNA for the CDR3: TGTGCCAGCAGTTTAAGCGGGAGGATGGGTAATGAGCAGTTCTTC. Amino acid sequence: CASSLSGRMGNEQFF.